This T cell receptor beta chain is drawn from a study of blood T cell repertoires in COVID-19. Germline V lookup: CDR1 LNHDA, CDR2 SQIVND (reference sequence). This CDR3 comprises 16 residues. The ends lost 5 bases at V and 2 bases at J; junction bases unmatched: 8. Recruited during active infection, patients (from Seattle) were subsequently followed longitudinally. Authors' analysis steps: Amplification from reference gene primers served as the basis for estimated nucleated cell counts. Using immunoSEQ multiplex PCR, the repertoire was profiled, and TCRdb retains in-frame clones only, with some absent. V and J calls plus clone size are reproduced from that table; the DNA served to infer D and trimming. The repertoire holds more than 200,000 clones, with around 89% as singletons.

The sequence was collected from a woman younger than 45 with COVID-19, enrolled during active disease. What was sequenced was peripheral blood. The V gene is TRBV19, the J gene TRBJ2-1, with TRBD1 identical over 8 bases. CDR3 nucleotide sequence: TGTGCCAGTAGTTCGGAGACAGGGGACCCCTACAATGAGCAGTTCTTC. Translated, it gives CASSSETGDPYNEQFF.